This T cell receptor (beta chain) was observed in a study of technical replicates of blood from a few donors. The CDR3 covers 16 residues. Germline V gene lookup returns CDR1 SGDLS and CDR2 YYNGEE. The V end was cut by 4 bases, the J end by 6 bases, with 20 bases between. Some clones are missing from TCRdb's copy, which holds only in-frame ones; the method was immunoSEQ multiplex PCR. The data hold roughly 80,000 clones, with approximately 94% observed a single time. The origin of this receptor is a human donor in good health. The chain couples TRBV9 to TRBJ1-5; D gene uncertain. Sequencing input: T cells isolated from PBMCs. Here the CDR3 reads CASSPRGLTTAQPQHF. The DNA of the CDR3 is TGTGCCAGCAGCCCACGGGGATTGACTACGGCTCAGCCCCAGCATTTT.